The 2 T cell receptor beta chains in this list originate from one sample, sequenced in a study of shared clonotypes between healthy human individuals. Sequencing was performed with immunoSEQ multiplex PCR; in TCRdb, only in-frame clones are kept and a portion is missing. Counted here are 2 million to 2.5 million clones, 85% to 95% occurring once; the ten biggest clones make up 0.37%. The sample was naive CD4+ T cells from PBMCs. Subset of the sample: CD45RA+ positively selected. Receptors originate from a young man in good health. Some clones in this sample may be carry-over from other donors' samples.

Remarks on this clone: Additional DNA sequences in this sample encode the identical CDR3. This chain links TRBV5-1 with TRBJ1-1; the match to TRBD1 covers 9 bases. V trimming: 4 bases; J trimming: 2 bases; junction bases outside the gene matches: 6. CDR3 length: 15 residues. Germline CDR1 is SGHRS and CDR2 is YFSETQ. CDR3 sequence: CASSGPGQGNTEAFF. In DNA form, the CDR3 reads TGCGCCAGCAGCGGGCCGGGACAGGGTAACACTGAAGCTTTCTTT. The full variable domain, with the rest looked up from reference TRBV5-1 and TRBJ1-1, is KAGVTQTPRYLIKTRGQQVTLSCSPISGHRSVSWYQQTPGQGLQFLFEYFSETQRNKGNFPGRFSGRQFSNSRSEMNVSTLELGDSALYLCASSGPGQGNTEAFFGQGTRLTVV.

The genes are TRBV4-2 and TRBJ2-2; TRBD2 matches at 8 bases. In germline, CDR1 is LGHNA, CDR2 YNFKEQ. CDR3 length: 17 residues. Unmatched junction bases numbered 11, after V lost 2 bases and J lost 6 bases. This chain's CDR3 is CASSQSLGRGNAGELFF. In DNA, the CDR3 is TGTGCCAGCAGCCAATCCCTCGGGAGGGGAAATGCCGGGGAGCTGTTTTTT.